Following are 25 T cell receptor beta chains from one sample sequenced in a study of PD-1 blockade in classical Hodgkin lymphoma. TCRdb's copy holds only in-frame clones and misses some; the assay was immunoSEQ multiplex PCR. The table lists 99,000 or so clones, more than 70% of them singletons. Described time point: cycle 4 day 1 (C4D1), after five to seven weeks of nivolumab. The patients all showed relapse after autologous stem cell transplantation, while their brentuximab vedotin exposure varied. The sample here was peripheral blood mononuclear cells (PBMCs), taken before the fourth cycle of nivolumab. All receptors come from a human donor with classical Hodgkin lymphoma.

This chain connects TRBV4-1 to TRBJ2-1; no reliable D call. CDR3 length: 15 amino acids. V lost 1 base and J lost 7, with 14 bases in between. CDR1 and CDR2 (germline): MGHRA, YSYEKL. The CDR3 coding sequence is TGCGCCAGCAGCCAAGCCCCAAATGTATTGAATGAGCAGTTCTTC. It encodes CASSQAPNVLNEQFF.

The genes are TRBV4-2 and TRBJ2-2, with TRBD1 identical over 8 bases. This CDR3 contains 16 residues. The germline CDR1 and CDR2 sequences are LGHNA and YNFKEQ. The ends lost 7 bases at V and 5 bases at J; junction bases unmatched: 12. CDR3 bases: TGTGCCAGCACCCGACCACAGGGGGTGAGGACCGGGGAGCTGTTTTTT. Protein sequence: CASTRPQGVRTGELFF.

CDR3 region: CASSPHYNEQFF. The CDR3 DNA sequence: TGTGCCAGCAGCCCGCACTACAATGAGCAGTTCTTC. This chain links TRBV7-2 with TRBJ2-1; no clear D. CDR1 is SGHTA and CDR2 is FQGNSA in the germline V gene. The CDR3 extends over 12 amino acids. The V gene lost 5 bases and the J gene lost 3 bases, with 5 bases spanning the gap.

The rearrangement joins TRBV30 to TRBJ2-7; 8 bases line up with TRBD2. Germline trimming cut 3 bases from V and 6 bases from J; bases unmatched to any gene: 1. The CDR3 is 11 residues long. Germline V lookup: CDR1 GTSNPN, CDR2 SVGIG (reference sequence). The CDR3 DNA reads TGTGCCTGGAGCGGGGGGGTCGAGCAGTACTTC. Protein product: CAWSGGVEQYF.

The V gene is TRBV10-3, the J gene TRBJ1-1, with TRBD1 matching 7 bases. J gave up 4 bases and V 6 bases, and 2 bases lay outside the gene matches. CDR1 is ENHRY, CDR2 SYGVKD, per germline. The CDR3 totals 12 residues. The CDR3 region has the DNA TGTGCCATCAGCGAGGGGGCCACTGAAGCTTTCTTT. It encodes CAISEGATEAFF.

The CDR3 DNA reads as TGCGCCTCTTCGCCAGCGGGAGTCTACAATGAGCAGTTCTTC. Its protein product is CASSPAGVYNEQFF. The rearrangement links TRBV5-1 to TRBJ2-1; 8 bases are shared with TRBD2. Germline V gives CDR1 SGHRS, CDR2 YFSETQ. The CDR3 sequence is 14 residues long. The V gene end was trimmed by 10 bases and the J gene end by 3 bases; junction bases not matched to a gene: 9.

This chain uses TRBV5-1 with TRBJ1-4, with TRBD1 as a possible D gene (6 bases). V was shortened by 4 bases and J by 8 bases, with 15 bases between the two germline ends. CDR1 and CDR2 from the germline V gene are SGHRS and YFSETQ. CDR3 length: 14 residues. The CDR3 spells CASSKQGGWEKLFF. In DNA, the CDR3 is TGCGCCAGCAGCAAACAGGGAGGGTGGGAAAAACTGTTTTTT.

The J gene is TRBJ1-5, the V gene TRBV27; no clear D gene. CDR3 length: 14 residues. Germline V gene data show CDR1 as MNHEY and CDR2 as SMNVEV (reference sequence). The V gene lost 3 bases and the J gene lost 3 bases, with 9 bases spanning the gap. In DNA form, the CDR3 reads TGTGCCAGCAGTTTCGGGCCTTTCAATCAGCCCCAGCATTTT. Residues: CASSFGPFNQPQHF.

In this sample, this clone turned up once. This sequence joins TRBV6-5 and TRBJ2-7, with a possible D match to TRBD2 (6 bases). The CDR3 consists of 10 residues. Germline loops: CDR1 MNHEY, CDR2 SVGAGI. Deletions cut 5 bases from V and 9 bases from J, with 8 bases between. The CDR3 region is CASSVGGQYF. The CDR3, as DNA: TGTGCCAGCAGTGTGGGGGGGCAGTACTTC.

This clone was observed once. This rearrangement joins TRBV11-3 to TRBJ2-1; D might be TRBD2 (5 bases). V was cut by 3 bases and J by 7 bases, with 22 bases left in between. Germline V gene lookup returns CDR1 SGHNT and CDR2 YENEEA. The CDR3 spans 17 residues. The CDR3 sequence is CASSFGGLAFGLNEQFF. In DNA form, the CDR3 reads TGTGCCAGCAGCTTCGGCGGGCTCGCTTTTGGGTTGAATGAGCAGTTCTTC.

The rearrangement links TRBV5-1 to TRBJ2-1; 9 bases agree with TRBD2. Per the germline V gene, CDR1 is SGHRS and CDR2 is YFSETQ. J gave up 8 bases and V 4 bases, and 10 bases lay outside the gene matches. This CDR3 region has 15 residues. The CDR3 loop is CASSPMYSGSDEQFF. Here the CDR3 DNA reads TGCGCCAGCAGCCCCATGTATAGCGGGAGTGATGAGCAGTTCTTC.

This chain links TRBV2 with TRBJ1-1, with TRBD1 matching over 8 bases. This CDR3 has 18 amino acids. Per germline, CDR1 SNHLY and CDR2 FYNNEI. V lost 2 bases, J lost 3 bases, and 14 bases stayed unmatched. The CDR3 DNA follows: TGTGCCAGCAGTGAAAGGTTCGGCAGGGGGCGAGGAGACACTGAAGCTTTCTTT. Amino acid sequence: CASSERFGRGRGDTEAFF.

In regard to this clone: The sample contains more than one DNA sequence encoding this CDR3. This sequence joins TRBV19 and TRBJ1-4; possibly TRBD1 for D (5 bases). In germline, CDR1 is LNHDA, CDR2 SQIVND (reference sequence). The germline V and J ends were trimmed by 2 bases and 5 bases, with 9 bases remaining between them. This CDR3 region has 14 residues. CDR3: CASSIRQGNEKLFF. CDR3 bases: TGTGCCAGTAGTATACGGCAGGGAAATGAAAAACTGTTTTTT.

The V call is TRBV5-6, the J call TRBJ2-6; D gene unclear. Germline V gives CDR1 SGHDT, CDR2 YYEEEE. Trimming removed 4 bases from V and 8 bases from J, with 19 bases in between. The CDR3 spans 16 residues. CDR3 nucleotide sequence: TGTGCCAGCAGCCCCAGGAGTACCTTGTGGACCAACGTCCTGACTTTC. Translated, it gives CASSPRSTLWTNVLTF.

The rearrangement uses TRBV7-9 and TRBJ1-1, with D perhaps TRBD1 (5 bases). The CDR3 has 16 residues. V gave up 4 bases and J gave up 0 bases, with 15 bases separating them. Germline V gene lookup returns CDR1 SEHNR and CDR2 FQNEAQ (reference sequence). In DNA form, the CDR3 reads TGTGCCAGCAGCTCGACAAAGACAGCGATGAACACTGAAGCTTTCTTT. Its translation: CASSSTKTAMNTEAFF.

The chain carries TRBV7-2 and TRBJ2-4; D remains unclear. The CDR3 runs 13 residues. CDR1 SGHTA and CDR2 FQGNSA come from the germline V gene. V was clipped by 8 bases and J by 0 bases, with 8 bases between them. Written as DNA, the CDR3 is TGTGCCAGCTCCGATGTAGCCAAAAACATTCAGTACTTC. Encoded protein: CASSDVAKNIQYF.

This clone was detected only a few times. This rearrangement joins TRBV15 to TRBJ2-2, with D uncertain. The CDR3 sequence is 14 residues long. Trimming left V 6 bases short and J 4 bases short, with 12 bases between. Germline V lookup: CDR1 LNHNV, CDR2 YYDKDF (reference sequence). The CDR3 here is CATSKRGSTGELFF. CDR3 nucleotides: TGTGCCACCAGTAAAAGAGGATCCACCGGGGAGCTGTTTTTT.

The V call is TRBV7-9, the J call TRBJ1-1, with D possibly TRBD1 on 5 matching bases. V lost 1 base to trimming and J lost 3 bases, with 12 bases between them. The germline V gene encodes CDR1 SEHNR and CDR2 FQNEAQ (reference sequence). The CDR3 sequence is 15 residues long. The CDR3 DNA reads as TGTGCCAGCAGCTTAGTTATCGGACACCACACTGAAGCTTTCTTT. It translates to CASSLVIGHHTEAFF.

The chain joins TRBV4-1 to TRBJ1-4, with D unclear. The germline V and J ends were trimmed by 1 base and 8 bases, with 5 bases remaining between them. CDR3 size: 12 residues. Germline-derived CDR1 and CDR2 are MGHRA and YSYEKL. The CDR3 region has the DNA TGCGCCAGCAGCCAAGGATTCGAAAAACTGTTTTTT. Its translation is CASSQGFEKLFF.

This chain connects TRBV7-2 to TRBJ2-5, with 7 bases matching TRBD2. CDR1 and CDR2 from the germline V gene are SGHTA and FQGNSA. V shed 1 base and J 5 bases; nucleotides not matched to a gene: 7. This CDR3 contains 15 residues. The CDR3 DNA reads as TGTGCCAGCAGCTTAGGACTAGCCGCTGGCGAGACCCAGTACTTC. Translating gives CASSLGLAAGETQYF.

The chain joins TRBV6-6 to TRBJ1-2; D ambiguous. The V gene's germline CDR1 is MNHNY and CDR2 SVGAGI (reference sequence). Trimming removed 8 bases at V and 4 bases at J, with 11 bases between. The CDR3 is made up of 12 amino acids. DNA of the CDR3: TGTGCCAGCCAGAATCCACCCTATGGCTACACCTTC. It codes for CASQNPPYGYTF.

This chain links TRBV19 with TRBJ1-3; D might be TRBD1 (5 bases). CDR1 LNHDA and CDR2 SQIVND come from the germline V gene (reference sequence). Between the trimmed V and J ends, which lost 3 bases and 0 bases, there was a span of 9 bases. The CDR3 covers 15 residues. The CDR3 DNA follows: TGTGCCAGTAGTATCGACAGTTACTCTGGAAACACCATATATTTT. Its protein product is CASSIDSYSGNTIYF.

The chain is built from TRBV6-5 and TRBJ2-5; no clear D. The CDR3 totals 15 residues. Germline CDR1 reads MNHEY; CDR2 reads SVGAGI. Deletions cut 7 bases from V and 5 bases from J, with 20 bases between. The DNA for the CDR3 is TGTGCCAGCACCACCTCGATTGGGGTGTTGGAGACCCAGTACTTC. Encoded protein: CASTTSIGVLETQYF.

CDR3 in amino acids: CASSLGDVRGYTF. The CDR3 nucleotides are TGTGCCAGCAGCTTAGGCGACGTGCGTGGCTACACCTTC. V usage is TRBV11-2 and J usage is TRBJ1-2; no definite D call. Trimming pared 1 base from V and 7 bases from J, leaving 10 bases between. CDR1 and CDR2 from the germline V gene are SGHAT and FQNNGV. CDR3 length: 13 amino acids. The full variable domain, completed using reference TRBV11-2 and TRBJ1-2, is EAGVAQSPRYKIIEKRQSVAFWCNPISGHATLYWYQQILGQGPKLLIQFQNNGVVDDSQLPKDRFSAERLKGVDSTLKIQPAKLEDSAVYLCASSLGDVRGYTFGSGTRLTVV.

The gene calls are TRBV14 and TRBJ2-1; 10 nucleotides align to TRBD2. Germline V gives CDR1 SGHDN, CDR2 FVKESK. This CDR3 comprises 18 residues. With V trimmed by 1 base and J by 1 base, 7 bases remained unmatched. The DNA for the CDR3 is TGTGCCAGCAGCCAAGGCGGACTAGCGGCAAAATCCTACAATGAGCAGTTCTTC. Its protein product is CASSQGGLAAKSYNEQFF.